This T cell receptor (beta chain) was observed in a study of blood T cell repertoires in COVID-19. In the study overall: Acute and convalescent COVID-19 samples came from the United States, Italy and Spain.

This clone was picked up a small number of times. Participant reports of clinical history set cohort assignment. The table came from immunoSEQ multiplex PCR; TCRdb's copy has only in-frame clones and leaves some out. The table lists 200,000 to 250,000 clones, approximately 86% of them singletons. CDR1 and CDR2 (germline): SNHLY, FYNNEI. The CDR3 is 14 residues long. Trimming removed 3 bases from V and 7 bases from J, with 10 bases in between. Sequenced material: PBMCs or T cells enriched from blood (not recorded which). This clonotype was obtained from a woman aged 45-65 years who had recovered from COVID-19. This chain uses TRBV2 with TRBJ1-6; possibly TRBD1 for D (6 bases). The CDR3 DNA reads as TGTGCCAGCAGTGACGGGGGGGCCAATTCACCCCTCCACTTT. It encodes CASSDGGANSPLHF.